The present TCR beta chain was sequenced within a study of blood T cell repertoires in COVID-19. CDR3 length: 15 amino acids. V lost 6 bases and J lost 3, with 17 bases in between. Germline lookup yields CDR1 MDHEN and CDR2 SYDVKM. Per the original methods: Cell counts per sample came from amplifying reference gene primers. Only in-frame clones appear in the TCRdb table, and some are missing; sequencing was by immunoSEQ multiplex PCR. That table is the source of V, J and clone size, and D and trimming were worked out from the DNA. The repertoire includes roughly 14,000 clones, roughly 87% of them detected once, and 8.1% sits in the top ten.

The TCR originated in a human donor in a cohort sampled during active COVID-19. Specimen: peripheral blood. V usage is TRBV28 and J usage is TRBJ2-5; the D gene is possibly TRBD2 (7 bases). The CDR3 coding sequence is TGTGCCAGCAGCCTTGGGGGGGCAAGAGAAGAGACCCAGTACTTC. Translated, it gives CASSLGGAREETQYF.